This T cell receptor (beta chain) was identified in a study of blood T cell repertoires in COVID-19. About the study: The United States, Italy and Spain provided the acute and convalescent COVID-19 samples.

Produced via immunoSEQ multiplex PCR; TCRdb's table is partial and in-frame only. The sample holds approximately 170,000 clones; about 89% are singletons and the top ten take 1.9%. This CDR3 is built from 13 residues. With 6 bases removed from V and 4 bases from J, the gap between germline ends came to 10 bases. Per germline, CDR1 MNHEY and CDR2 SVGAGI. Material for sequencing was peripheral blood. The chain uses TRBV6-5 and TRBJ1-5, with D perhaps matching TRBD1 (5 bases). The clonotype originates from a young man who had recovered from COVID-19. CDR3 sequence: CASSKGSNQPQHF. In DNA form, the CDR3 reads TGTGCCAGCAGCAAGGGGTCGAATCAGCCCCAGCATTTT.